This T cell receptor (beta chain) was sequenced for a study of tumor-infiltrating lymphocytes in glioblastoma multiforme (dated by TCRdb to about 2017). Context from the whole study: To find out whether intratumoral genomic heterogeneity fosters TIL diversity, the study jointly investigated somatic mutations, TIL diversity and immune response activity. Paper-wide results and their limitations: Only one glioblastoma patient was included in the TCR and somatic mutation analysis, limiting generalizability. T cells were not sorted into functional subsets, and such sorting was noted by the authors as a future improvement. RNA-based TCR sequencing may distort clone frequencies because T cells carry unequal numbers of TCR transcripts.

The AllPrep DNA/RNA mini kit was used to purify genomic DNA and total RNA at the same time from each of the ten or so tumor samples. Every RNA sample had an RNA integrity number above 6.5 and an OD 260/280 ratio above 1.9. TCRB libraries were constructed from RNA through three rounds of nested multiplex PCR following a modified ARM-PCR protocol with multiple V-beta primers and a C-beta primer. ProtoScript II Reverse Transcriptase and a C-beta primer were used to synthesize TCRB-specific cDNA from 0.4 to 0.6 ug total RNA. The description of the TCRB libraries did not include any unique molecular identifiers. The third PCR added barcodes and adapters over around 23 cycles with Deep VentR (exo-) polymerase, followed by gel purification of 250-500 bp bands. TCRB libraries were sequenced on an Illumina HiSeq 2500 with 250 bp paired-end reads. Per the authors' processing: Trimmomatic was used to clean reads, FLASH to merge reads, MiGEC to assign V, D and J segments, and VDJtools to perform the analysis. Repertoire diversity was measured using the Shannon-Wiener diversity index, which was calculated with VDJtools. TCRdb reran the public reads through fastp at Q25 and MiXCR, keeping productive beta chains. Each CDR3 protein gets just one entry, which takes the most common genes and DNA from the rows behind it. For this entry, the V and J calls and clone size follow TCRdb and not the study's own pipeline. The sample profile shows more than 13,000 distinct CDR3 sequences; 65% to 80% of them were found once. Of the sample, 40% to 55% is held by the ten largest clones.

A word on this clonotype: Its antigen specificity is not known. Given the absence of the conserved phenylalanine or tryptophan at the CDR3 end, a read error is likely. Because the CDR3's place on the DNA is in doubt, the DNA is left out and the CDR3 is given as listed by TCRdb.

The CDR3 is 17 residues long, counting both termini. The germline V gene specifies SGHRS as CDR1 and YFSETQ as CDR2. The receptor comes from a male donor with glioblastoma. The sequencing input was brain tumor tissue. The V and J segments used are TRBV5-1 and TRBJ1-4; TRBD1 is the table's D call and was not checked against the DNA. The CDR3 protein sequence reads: CASSWETGGSTNEKLFL.